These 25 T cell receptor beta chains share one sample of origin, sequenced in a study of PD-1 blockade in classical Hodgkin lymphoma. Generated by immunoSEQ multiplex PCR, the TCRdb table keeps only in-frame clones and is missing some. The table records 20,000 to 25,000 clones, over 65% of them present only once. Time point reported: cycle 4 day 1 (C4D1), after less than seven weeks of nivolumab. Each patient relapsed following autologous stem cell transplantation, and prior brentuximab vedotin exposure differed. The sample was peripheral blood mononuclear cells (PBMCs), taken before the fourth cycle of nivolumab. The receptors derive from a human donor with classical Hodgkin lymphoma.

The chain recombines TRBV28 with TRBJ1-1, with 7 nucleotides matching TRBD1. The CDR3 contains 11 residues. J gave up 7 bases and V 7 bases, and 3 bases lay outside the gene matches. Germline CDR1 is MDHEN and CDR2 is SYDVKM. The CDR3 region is CASTPGGEAFF. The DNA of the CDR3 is TGTGCCAGCACCCCAGGGGGTGAAGCTTTCTTT.

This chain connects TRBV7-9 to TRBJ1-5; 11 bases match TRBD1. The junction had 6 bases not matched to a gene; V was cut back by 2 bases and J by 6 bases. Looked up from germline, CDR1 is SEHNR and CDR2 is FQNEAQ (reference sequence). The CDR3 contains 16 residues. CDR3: CASSLTDRGPGQPQHF. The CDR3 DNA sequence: TGTGCCAGCAGCTTAACGGACAGGGGGCCGGGTCAGCCCCAGCATTTT.

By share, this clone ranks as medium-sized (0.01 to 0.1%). CDR3 in DNA: TGTGCCAGCAGCTTGGCAGGTAGCACAGATACGCAGTATTTT. Its protein product is CASSLAGSTDTQYF. This rearrangement joins TRBV5-4 to TRBJ2-3, with D unclear. Trimming took 0 bases from V and 0 from J, leaving 5 bases between them. The CDR3 contains 14 residues. Germline CDR1 reads SGHNT; CDR2 reads YYREEE (reference sequence).

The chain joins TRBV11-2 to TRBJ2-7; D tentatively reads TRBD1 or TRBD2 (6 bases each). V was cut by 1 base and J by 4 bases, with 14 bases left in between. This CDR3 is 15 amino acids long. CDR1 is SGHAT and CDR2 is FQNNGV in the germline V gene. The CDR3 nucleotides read TGTGCCAGCAGCTTAGGCACGGGGGCTGTTTACGAGCAGTACTTC. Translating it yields CASSLGTGAVYEQYF.

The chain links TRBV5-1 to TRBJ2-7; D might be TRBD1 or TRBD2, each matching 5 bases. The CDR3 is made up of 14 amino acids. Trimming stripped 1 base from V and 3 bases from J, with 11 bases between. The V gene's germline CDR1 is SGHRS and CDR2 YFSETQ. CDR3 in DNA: TGCGCCAGCAGCTTGACCGGGGCCCGCTACGAGCAGTACTTC. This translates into CASSLTGARYEQYF.

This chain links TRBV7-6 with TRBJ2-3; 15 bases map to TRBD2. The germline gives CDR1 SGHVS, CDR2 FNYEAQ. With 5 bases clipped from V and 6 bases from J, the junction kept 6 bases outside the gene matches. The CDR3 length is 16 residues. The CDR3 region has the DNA TGTGCCAGCAGCAAGGGACTAGCGGGAGGAGCTGATACGCAGTATTTT. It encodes CASSKGLAGGADTQYF.

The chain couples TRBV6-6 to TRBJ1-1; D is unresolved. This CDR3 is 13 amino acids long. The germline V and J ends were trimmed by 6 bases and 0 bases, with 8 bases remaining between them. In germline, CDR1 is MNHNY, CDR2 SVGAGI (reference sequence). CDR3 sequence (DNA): TGTGCCAGCAGGACGGCCTTGAACACTGAAGCTTTCTTT. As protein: CASRTALNTEAFF.

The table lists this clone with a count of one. The CDR3 protein is CASSTGLAGGGEQFF. The CDR3, as DNA: TGTGCCAGCAGCACAGGACTAGCGGGAGGGGGTGAGCAGTTCTTC. V gene TRBV5-4 combines with J gene TRBJ2-1; TRBD2 matches 15 bases. This CDR3 has 15 residues. Germline V lookup: CDR1 SGHNT, CDR2 YYREEE (reference sequence). V dropped 4 bases and J dropped 9; count of bases not matched to a gene: 5.

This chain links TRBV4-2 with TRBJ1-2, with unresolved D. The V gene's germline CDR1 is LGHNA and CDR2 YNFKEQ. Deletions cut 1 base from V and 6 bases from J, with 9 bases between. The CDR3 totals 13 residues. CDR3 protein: CASSQGDWDGYTF. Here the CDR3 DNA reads TGTGCCAGCAGCCAAGGTGATTGGGATGGCTACACCTTC.

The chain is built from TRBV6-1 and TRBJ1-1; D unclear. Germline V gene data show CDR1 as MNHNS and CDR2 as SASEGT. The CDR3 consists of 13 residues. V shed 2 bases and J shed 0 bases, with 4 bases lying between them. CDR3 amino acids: CASSEIMNTEAFF. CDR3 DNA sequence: TGTGCCAGCAGTGAAATAATGAACACTGAAGCTTTCTTT.

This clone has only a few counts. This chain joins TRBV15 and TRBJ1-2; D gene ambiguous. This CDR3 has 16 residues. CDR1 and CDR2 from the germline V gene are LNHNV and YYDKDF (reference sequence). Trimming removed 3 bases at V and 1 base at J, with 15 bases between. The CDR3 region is CATSRVSDGNNYGYTF. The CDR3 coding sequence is TGTGCCACCAGCAGGGTCTCGGACGGGAATAACTATGGCTACACCTTC.

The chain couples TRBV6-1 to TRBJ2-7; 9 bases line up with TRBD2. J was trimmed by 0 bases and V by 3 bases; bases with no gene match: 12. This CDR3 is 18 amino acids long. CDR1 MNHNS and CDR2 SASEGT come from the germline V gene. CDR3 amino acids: CASSDYMSSGESSYEQYF. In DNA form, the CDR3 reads TGTGCCAGCAGTGATTATATGTCTAGCGGGGAGAGCTCCTACGAGCAGTACTTC.

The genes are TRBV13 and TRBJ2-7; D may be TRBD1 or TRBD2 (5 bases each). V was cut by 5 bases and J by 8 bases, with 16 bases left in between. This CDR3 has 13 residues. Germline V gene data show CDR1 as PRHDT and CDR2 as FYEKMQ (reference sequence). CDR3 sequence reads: CASSGTGTNQQYF. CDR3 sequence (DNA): TGTGCCAGCAGCGGTACCGGGACGAATCAGCAGTACTTC.

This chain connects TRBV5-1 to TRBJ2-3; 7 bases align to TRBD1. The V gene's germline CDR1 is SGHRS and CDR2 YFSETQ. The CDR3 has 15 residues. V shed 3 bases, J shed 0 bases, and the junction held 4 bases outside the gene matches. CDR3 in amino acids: CASSSDRDSTDTQYF. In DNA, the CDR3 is TGCGCCAGCAGCTCCGACAGGGATAGCACAGATACGCAGTATTTT. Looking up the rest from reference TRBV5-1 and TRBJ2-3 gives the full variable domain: KAGVTQTPRYLIKTRGQQVTLSCSPISGHRSVSWYQQTPGQGLQFLFEYFSETQRNKGNFPGRFSGRQFSNSRSEMNVSTLELGDSALYLCASSSDRDSTDTQYFGPGTRLTVL.

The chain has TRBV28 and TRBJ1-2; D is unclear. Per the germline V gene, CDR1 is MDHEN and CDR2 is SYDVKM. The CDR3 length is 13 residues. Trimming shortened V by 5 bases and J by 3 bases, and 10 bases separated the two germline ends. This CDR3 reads CASSRRPDYGYTF. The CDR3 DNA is TGTGCCAGCAGTAGAAGACCGGACTATGGCTACACCTTC.

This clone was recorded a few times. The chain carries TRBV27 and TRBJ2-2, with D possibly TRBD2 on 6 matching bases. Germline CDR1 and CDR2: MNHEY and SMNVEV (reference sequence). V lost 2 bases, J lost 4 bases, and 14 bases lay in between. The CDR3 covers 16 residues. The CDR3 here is CASSLLATMFTGELFF. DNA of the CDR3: TGTGCCAGCAGTTTACTAGCGACCATGTTCACCGGGGAGCTGTTTTTT.

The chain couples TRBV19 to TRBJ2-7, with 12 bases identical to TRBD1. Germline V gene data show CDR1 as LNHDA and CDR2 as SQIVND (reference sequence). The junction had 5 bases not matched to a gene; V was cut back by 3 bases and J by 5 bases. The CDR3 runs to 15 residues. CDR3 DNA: TGTGCCAGTAGTATGGGCGGGACAGGGGGCCACGAGCAGTACTTC. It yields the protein CASSMGGTGGHEQYF.

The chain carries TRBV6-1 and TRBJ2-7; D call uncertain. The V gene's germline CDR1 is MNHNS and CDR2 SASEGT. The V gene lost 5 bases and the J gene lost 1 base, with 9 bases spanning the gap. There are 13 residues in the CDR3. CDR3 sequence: CASSLLKSYEQYF. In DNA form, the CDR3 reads TGTGCCAGCAGTTTGCTAAAATCCTACGAGCAGTACTTC.

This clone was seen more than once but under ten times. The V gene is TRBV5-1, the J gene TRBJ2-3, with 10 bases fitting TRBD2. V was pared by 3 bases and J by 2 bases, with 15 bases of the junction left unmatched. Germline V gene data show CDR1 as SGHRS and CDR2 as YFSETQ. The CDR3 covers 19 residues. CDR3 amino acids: CASSYNHPPLAGSTDTQYF. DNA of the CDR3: TGCGCCAGCAGCTACAATCACCCCCCACTAGCGGGATCCACAGATACGCAGTATTTT.

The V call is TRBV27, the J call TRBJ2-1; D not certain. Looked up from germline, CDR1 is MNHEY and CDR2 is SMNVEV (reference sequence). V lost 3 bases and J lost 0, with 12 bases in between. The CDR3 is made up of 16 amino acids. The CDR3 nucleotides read TGTGCCAGCAGTTTTCGAGGCGGAAGCTCCTACAATGAGCAGTTCTTC. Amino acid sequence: CASSFRGGSSYNEQFF.

The CDR3 region has the DNA TGTGCCAGCAGTAAGCTAGCGGGAGGAACCTACGAGCAGTACTTC. This translates into CASSKLAGGTYEQYF. This chain joins TRBV6-6 and TRBJ2-7; 11 bases are a match to TRBD2. This CDR3 is built from 15 residues. V was clipped by 5 bases and J by 2 bases; unmatched bases: 5. CDR1 is MNHNY, CDR2 SVGAGI, per germline (reference sequence).

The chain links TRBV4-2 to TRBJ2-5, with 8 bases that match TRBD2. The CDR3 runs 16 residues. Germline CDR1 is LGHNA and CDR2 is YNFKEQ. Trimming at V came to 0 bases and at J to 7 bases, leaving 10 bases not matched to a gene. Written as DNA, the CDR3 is TGTGCCAGCAGCCAAGAAGAGCGGGAGAGGGTGGGGACCCAGTACTTC. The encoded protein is CASSQEERERVGTQYF.

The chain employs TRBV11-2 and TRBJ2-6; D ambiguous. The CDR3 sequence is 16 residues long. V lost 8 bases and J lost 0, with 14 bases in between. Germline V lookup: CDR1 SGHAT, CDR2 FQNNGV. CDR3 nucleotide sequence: TGTGCCAGCCCCACTTCTCCTAGCTCTGGGGCCAACGTCCTGACTTTC. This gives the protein CASPTSPSSGANVLTF.

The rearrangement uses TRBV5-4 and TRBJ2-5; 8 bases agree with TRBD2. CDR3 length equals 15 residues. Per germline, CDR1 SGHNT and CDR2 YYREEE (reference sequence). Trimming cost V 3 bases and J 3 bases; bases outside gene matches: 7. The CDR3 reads CASSSNTGGEETQYF. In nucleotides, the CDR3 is TGTGCCAGCAGCTCAAACACCGGGGGGGAAGAGACCCAGTACTTC.

The CDR3 DNA follows: TGTGCCAGCAGCCTGGCCCCGGACCGGCAGCCCCAGCATTTT. The encoded protein is CASSLAPDRQPQHF. J is TRBJ1-5 and V is TRBV6-5; D call uncertain. The CDR3 length is 14 residues. Germline loops: CDR1 MNHEY, CDR2 SVGAGI. V was trimmed by 6 bases and J by 7 bases, leaving 16 bases between them.